The 15 T cell receptor beta chains given below trace back to one sample, sequenced in a study of OX40 agonist ivuxolimab in advanced cancers. Generated by immunoSEQ multiplex PCR, the TCRdb table keeps only in-frame clones and is missing some. There are over 95,000 clones in the sample; around 90% occur only once, and roughly 0.84% lies in the top ten. The starting material was CD4+ or CD8+ T cells sorted from blood, obtained in a trial of the OX40 agonist ivuxolimab. These receptors originate from an adult with an advanced solid tumor such as melanoma, head and neck, liver or kidney cancer.

The chain joins TRBV9 to TRBJ2-1, with 7 bases lining up with TRBD1. V lost 2 bases, J lost 1 base, and 0 bases stayed unmatched. The CDR3 length is 14 residues. Germline CDR1 and CDR2: SGDLS and YYNGEE. The CDR3 DNA reads TGTGCCAGCAGCGTGGGACAGTCCTACAATGAGCAGTTCTTC. It is translated as CASSVGQSYNEQFF.

The count of this clone is one. The chain carries TRBV30 and TRBJ1-5, with unresolved D. Germline V gives CDR1 GTSNPN, CDR2 SVGIG (reference sequence). The V gene lost 0 bases and the J gene lost 4 bases, with 7 bases spanning the gap. The CDR3 consists of 13 residues. The CDR3 bases are TGTGCCTGGAGTGTCGACGCTAATCAGCCCCAGCATTTT. Encoded protein: CAWSVDANQPQHF.

This chain connects TRBV7-9 to TRBJ2-5, with TRBD2 matching over 7 bases. The germline V gene encodes CDR1 SEHNR and CDR2 FQNEAQ (reference sequence). The CDR3 loop spans 16 amino acids. Trimming at V came to 4 bases and at J to 5 bases, leaving 13 bases not matched to a gene. The CDR3 bases are TGTGCCAGCAGCTCCTCCGGGAGGCTCGCCAGGGAGACCCAGTACTTC. Amino acids: CASSSSGRLARETQYF.

Concerning this clone itself: A junction boundary mismatches the germline segment, possibly from a read error. The chain couples TRBV5-1 to TRBJ1-2; D is unresolved. Per the germline V gene, CDR1 is SGHRS and CDR2 is YFSETQ. This CDR3 is built from 15 residues. The CDR3 DNA reads as TGCGCCAGCAGTTTGGCGTTTGCCACTAACTATGGCTACACCTTC. It encodes CASSLAFATNYGYTF.

With respect to this clone: Other DNA variants within this sample encode the same CDR3. The V gene is TRBV7-9, the J gene TRBJ2-3; unclear D gene. The CDR3 runs to 13 residues. V lost 5 bases to trimming and J lost 0 bases, with 6 bases between them. CDR1 is SEHNR, CDR2 FQNEAQ, per germline (reference sequence). CDR3 DNA sequence: TGTGCCAGCAGCCCTGCTAGCACAGATACGCAGTATTTT. Amino acids: CASSPASTDTQYF.

A remark on this clone: The junction and the germline gene differ at one end; a read error may be behind it. The V and J genes are TRBV5-1 and TRBJ2-7; D not certain. This CDR3 spans 14 amino acids. CDR1 is SGHRS, CDR2 YFSETQ, per germline. The CDR3 nucleotides read TGCGCCAGCAGCTTGGAAGGGCCAATCGACGAGCGGTACTTC. It is translated as CASSLEGPIDERYF.

A few counts support this clone. The rearrangement joins TRBV19 to TRBJ1-6; possibly TRBD1 for D (6 bases). The V end lost 5 bases, the J end lost 9 bases, and 14 bases lay between the germline ends. The CDR3 covers 14 residues. CDR1 LNHDA and CDR2 SQIVND come from the germline V gene (reference sequence). This CDR3 reads CASSAQGMGSPLHF. The CDR3 nucleotides read TGTGCCAGTAGTGCCCAGGGGATGGGTTCACCCCTCCACTTT. Together with reference TRBV19 and TRBJ1-6, the CDR3 gives the full variable domain: DGGITQSPKYLFRKEGQNVTLSCEQNLNHDAMYWYRQDPGQGLRLIYYSQIVNDFQKGDIAEGYSVSREKKESFPLTVTSAQKNPTAFYLCASSAQGMGSPLHFGNGTRLTVT.

DNA for the CDR3: TGTGCCAGCAGTTTAGGCAGATGGGATCAGCCCCAGCATTTT. This encodes CASSLGRWDQPQHF. The V and J genes are TRBV27 and TRBJ1-5; D is unclear. The V gene's germline CDR1 is MNHEY and CDR2 SMNVEV (reference sequence). The CDR3 spans 14 residues. V lost 2 bases and J lost 5, with 10 bases in between.

The genes are TRBV2 and TRBJ2-1; 7 bases are a match to TRBD1. CDR3 length: 13 amino acids. The V gene end was trimmed by 6 bases and the J gene end by 6 bases; junction bases not matched to a gene: 5. Germline lookup yields CDR1 SNHLY and CDR2 FYNNEI. CDR3 protein: CASRPTGANEQFF. CDR3 coding DNA: TGTGCCAGCAGACCCACAGGGGCCAATGAGCAGTTCTTC.

V gene TRBV5-4 combines with J gene TRBJ1-5; the match to TRBD1 covers 11 bases. Germline CDR1 SGHNT, CDR2 YYREEE (reference sequence). CDR3 size: 16 residues. V shed 2 bases and J 2 bases; nucleotides not matched to a gene: 3. CDR3 protein: CASSFGTGGGNQPQHF. DNA of the CDR3: TGTGCCAGCAGCTTCGGGACAGGGGGAGGCAATCAGCCCCAGCATTTT.

This rearrangement joins TRBV5-1 to TRBJ1-3; 8 bases align to TRBD1. CDR3 length: 16 amino acids. Trimming removed 5 bases from V and 0 bases from J; junction bases left unmatched: 7. The germline CDR1 and CDR2 sequences are SGHRS and YFSETQ. The CDR3 DNA reads TGCGCCAGCAGTCAACAGGGGGTGGACTCTGGAAACACCATATATTTT. Translating it yields CASSQQGVDSGNTIYF.

The chain combines TRBV30 with TRBJ2-7; 9 bases fit TRBD2. CDR3 size: 13 residues. J was trimmed by 7 bases and V by 4 bases; bases with no gene match: 8. Germline V gene lookup returns CDR1 GTSNPN and CDR2 SVGIG (reference sequence). This CDR3 reads CAWKTPGLAEQYF. The CDR3 DNA reads TGTGCCTGGAAGACCCCAGGACTAGCGGAGCAGTACTTC.

The CDR3 protein is CASSLGLTAYEQYF. The CDR3 nucleotides read TGTGCCAGCAGCTTAGGGTTAACGGCCTACGAGCAGTACTTC. The chain combines TRBV7-2 with TRBJ2-7; D not certain. This CDR3 comprises 14 residues. V gave up 1 base and J gave up 2 bases, with 9 bases separating them. Looked up from germline, CDR1 is SGHTA and CDR2 is FQGNSA.

The rearrangement joins TRBV7-9 to TRBJ1-2; D gene ambiguous. Per germline, CDR1 SEHNR and CDR2 FQNEAQ (reference sequence). The V end lost 4 bases, the J end lost 8 bases, and 23 bases lay between the germline ends. There are 16 residues in the CDR3. The CDR3 bases are TGTGCCAGCAGCTCCTACACTTTATCGGGCAGGCAAGGCTACACCTTC. Translated, it gives CASSSYTLSGRQGYTF.

The chain employs TRBV9 and TRBJ2-2; a possible D gene is TRBD1 (6 bases). Germline CDR1 and CDR2: SGDLS and YYNGEE. The CDR3 runs to 14 residues. V shed 4 bases and J shed 6 bases, with 13 bases lying between them. CDR3 DNA: TGTGCCAGCAGCCTTAGGGGGAGTGCCGGGGAGCTGTTTTTT. This codes for CASSLRGSAGELFF.